These 2 T cell receptor beta chains came from one sample sequenced in a study of blood T cell repertoires in COVID-19. Assay used: immunoSEQ multiplex PCR; TCRdb lists only in-frame clones, some missing. Of a few hundred thousand clones in the sample, about 80% were seen once. Sequenced: PBMCs or T cells enriched from blood (not recorded which). The receptor source for this set is a man between 50 and 59 years old who had recovered from COVID-19.

The rearrangement links TRBV7-2 to TRBJ1-1, with 9 bases fitting TRBD1. V lost 8 bases, J lost 4 bases, and 11 bases stayed unmatched. Looked up from germline, CDR1 is SGHTA and CDR2 is FQGNSA. This CDR3 comprises 15 residues. The CDR3 spells CASGGGQGRPTEAFF. CDR3 DNA sequence: TGTGCCAGCGGAGGGGGACAGGGCCGCCCCACTGAAGCTTTCTTT.

The chain combines TRBV11-2 with TRBJ1-4; 8 bases are shared with TRBD1. Germline V lookup: CDR1 SGHAT, CDR2 FQNNGV. V was pared by 5 bases and J by 12 bases, with 8 bases of the junction left unmatched. CDR3 length equals 13 residues. The CDR3 DNA reads as TGTGCCAGCAGCCTATCAGGGGGCTGGGAACTGTTTTTT. Its translation: CASSLSGGWELFF.